The subject of this entry is one TCR beta chain. Its target is not known. The data were obtained in a study of cytomegalovirus exposure and HLA in healthy donors. Vbeta (60) and Jbeta (13) primers were used in the PCR. Repertoires were generated with immunoSEQ multiplex PCR, while TCRdb's copy carries only in-frame clones and drops some. The top ten hold about 0.1% of the sample, which has about 200,000 clones, 82% seen once. This CDR3 region has 17 residues. V gave up 5 bases and J gave up 0 bases; unmatched junction bases: 5. The germline CDR1 and CDR2 sequences are LGHNA and YNFKEQ. The study, taken as a whole, reports: With further analysis later on, most CMV-associated TCR beta chains appeared HLA-restricted. Presence/absence analyses rested on an assumption that sequencing depth was roughly uniform across donors. The likely origin of a cluster of highly shared sequence variants was a sequencing artifact.

The genes are TRBV4-2 and TRBJ2-1; 12 bases are shared with TRBD2. The TCR originated in a boy aged 2-9 years in good health and CMV-seronegative. The sequenced material came from PBMCs. This CDR3 is CASSSRTSGTSYNEQFF. The CDR3 nucleotides read TGTGCCAGCAGCTCACGGACTAGCGGGACCTCCTACAATGAGCAGTTCTTC.